This is a list of T cell receptor beta chains from one sample in a study of blood T cells in healthy people across ages. TCRdb fed the 5' RACE reads into MiXCR, producing one record per CDR3 protein. The top ten hold around an eighth of the sample, which has 980,000 or so distinct CDR3 sequences, about 48% seen once. The sample comprised blood. These TCRs come from a man in his thirties or forties in good health. CDR3s include the opening cysteine and the closing phenylalanine or tryptophan. The D gene is left open where the match is weak. Clone size appears in some rows only: once, few, many, or a class for an expanded clone.

d_call	v_call	j_call	clone_size	cdr3_nt	cdr3_aa
.	TRBV6-1	TRBJ1-5	once	TGTGCCAGCAGTGAAGGTTGGAGGTCGGGGCATTTT	CASSEGWRSGHF
TRBD2	TRBV7-2	TRBJ2-3	.	TGTGCCAGCAGCTTAGTCCTCCTAGCGGGGGCCACAGATACGCAGTATTTT	CASSLVLLAGATDTQYF
TRBD1	TRBV7-3	TRBJ1-2	few	TGTGCCAGCAGCTTGGATAAGACAGGGGGCTACACCTTC	CASSLDKTGGYTF
.	TRBV20-1	TRBJ2-1	.	TGCAGTGCTAGGAGTCGTTACAATGAGCAGTTCTTC	CSARSRYNEQFF
TRBD1	TRBV20-1	TRBJ2-5	few	TGCAGTGCTAGAGATTGGGACAGGGGATTCGAGACCCAGTACTTC	CSARDWDRGFETQYF
.	TRBV4-1	TRBJ2-1	.	TGCGCCAGCAGCCCGACGGCGAGGGAGAGTCAGTTCTTC	CASSPTARESQFF
TRBD2	TRBV4-2	TRBJ2-3	few	TGTGCCAGCAGCCAAGGTCCAGCGGGGGGGCCCGATACGCAGTATTTT	CASSQGPAGGPDTQYF
.	TRBV5-5	TRBJ2-7	.	TGTGCCAGCAGCCCAACGATACAAGCGTCTGGGCAGTACTTC	CASSPTIQASGQYF
.	TRBV6-1	TRBJ1-6	.	TGTGCCAGCAGCGGACAGATTCGGAATTCACCCCTCCACTTT	CASSGQIRNSPLHF
TRBD1	TRBV6-1	TRBJ1-5	.	TGTGCCAGCAGCGTGGACAGGGGGCTTAATCAGCCCCAGCATTTT	CASSVDRGLNQPQHF
.	TRBV27	TRBJ2-7	.	TGTGCCAGCAGCTGGACCGCAGGGAGTCTAGTCCTGGACGAGCAGTACTTC	CASSWTAGSLVLDEQYF
TRBD1	TRBV7-2	TRBJ2-3	.	TGTGCCAGCAGCCCTCCAGGGGGTACGCAGTATTTT	CASSPPGGTQYF
.	TRBV20-1	TRBJ1-5	.	TGCAGTGCTCCCAGACAGCCACGAGGACCCCAGCATTTT	CSAPRQPRGPQHF
TRBD2	TRBV29-1	TRBJ2-7	.	TGCAGCGTTGATTGGGGGGGCGAGCAGTACTTC	CSVDWGGEQYF
.	TRBV5-1	TRBJ2-1	.	TGCGCCAGCAGCTTGAATCTAGATCACAATGAGCAGTTCTTC	CASSLNLDHNEQFF
.	TRBV28	TRBJ2-2	.	TGTGCCAGCAGTGTCCCCAGGGCCAACACCGGGGAGCTGTTTTTT	CASSVPRANTGELFF
TRBD2	TRBV7-3	TRBJ2-1	.	TGTGCCAGCAGGGGACTAGCGGTCCATGAGCAGTTCTTC	CASRGLAVHEQFF
.	TRBV6-4	TRBJ1-4	.	TGTGCCAGCAGACCACCGGGACGGAAGAATACTGCAACTAATGAAAAACTGTTTTTT	CASRPPGRKNTATNEKLFF
.	TRBV5-1	TRBJ2-7	few	TGCGCCAGCAGCTTGACAGAGATACCCTACGAGCAGTACTTC	CASSLTEIPYEQYF
TRBD2	TRBV20-1	TRBJ2-7	.	TGCAGTGCTACCGGGACTAGCGGTTCCTACGAGCAGTACTTC	CSATGTSGSYEQYF
.	TRBV9	TRBJ2-3	.	TGTGCCAGCAGCGTAGCTAGGAGCGCAGATACGCAGTATTTT	CASSVARSADTQYF
TRBD2	TRBV6-2/TRBV6-3	TRBJ2-1	many	TGTGCCAGCAGTCTAGCGGGGTTTTCCTACAATGAGCAGTTCTTC	CASSLAGFSYNEQFF
.	TRBV29-1	TRBJ2-1	.	TGCAGCGCTAAGACGGAGTACAATGAGCAGTTCTTC	CSAKTEYNEQFF
.	TRBV20-1	TRBJ1-2	few	TGCAGTGCCCTTGTTCACACCTTC	CSALVHTF
.	TRBV29-1	TRBJ2-1	once	TGCAGCGTTGAGGGTAGCGGAAGCTCCTACAATGAGCAGTTCTTC	CSVEGSGSSYNEQFF
TRBD2	TRBV4-2	TRBJ2-7	few	TGTGCCAGCAGCCAAGGGACTAGCGGGCGTACCTACGAGCAGTACTTC	CASSQGTSGRTYEQYF
TRBD1	TRBV2	TRBJ1-6	once	TGTGCCAGCGCCAGGGGGCTAGGTTCACCCCTCCACTTT	CASARGLGSPLHF
.	TRBV20-1	TRBJ2-7	.	TGCAGTGCTAGGGGTGTTACTATACAAGCCTACGAGCAGTACTTC	CSARGVTIQAYEQYF
.	TRBV12-3/TRBV12-4	TRBJ2-3	.	TGTGCCATCAGCGCCTCTCCGAATACGCAGTATTTT	CAISASPNTQYF
.	TRBV29-1	TRBJ2-1	.	TGCAGCGTTGTGCGGGATCGGGGTGAGCAGTTCTTC	CSVVRDRGEQFF
TRBD2	TRBV4-1	TRBJ2-1	.	TGCGCCAGCAGCCAAGATGGGCGGGGGATCCCTTTTGTCCTTAACAATGAGCAGTTCTTC	CASSQDGRGIPFVLNNEQFF
.	TRBV25-1	TRBJ2-6	few	TGTGCCAGCAGTGTCTCTGGACAGACCTCTGGGGCCAACGTCCTGACTTTC	CASSVSGQTSGANVLTF